This T cell receptor beta chain was profiled in a study of vaccination and CD4 T cells after COVID-19. About the study: Once vaccinated, a few convalescent patients provided samples at day 14 and again at days 161 to 241 post-vaccination.

This clonotype appeared once. The antigen is unknown. With the Oncomine TCR Beta short-read assay, DNA from cultured CD4+ T cells was sequenced. TCRdb re-called the PCR reads through MiXCR, storing one row per CDR3 protein. The sample lists 20,000 to 25,000 distinct CDR3 sequences, less than 35% seen once, with 2.5% to 3% in the top ten. Time point defined: late sampling 161 to 241 days after vaccination in a few convalescent patients. The treatment: roughly ten-day PBMC culture with coronavirus spike peptide pools or control peptides (ViraFEST assay). For ViraFEST, peptide pools expanded antigen-specific T cells, after which the TCRs were sequenced. This CDR3 region has 12 residues. Trimming pared 11 bases from V and 0 bases from J, leaving 11 bases between. Germline-derived CDR1 and CDR2 are SGHTA and FQGNSA.

This specimen was CD4+ T cells from blood, cultured in vitro, taken about 7 months after SARS-CoV-2 vaccination. The chain employs TRBV7-2 and TRBJ2-7; D remains unclear. The TCR was taken from a human donor who had recovered from COVID-19. The CDR3 sequence: CAGSQSSYEQYF. The CDR3 DNA sequence: TGTGCCGGTTCTCAGAGCTCCTACGAGCAGTACTTC.